Listed below are T cell receptor beta chains from one sample, sequenced in a study of T cell responses to AZD1222 COVID-19 vaccine. Clones were sequenced by immunoSEQ multiplex PCR, and TCRdb holds only the in-frame ones, with some missing. The profile covers 150,000 to 250,000 clones, with roughly 92% appearing a single time and 1% taken by the ten largest. The sample consisted of peripheral blood, taken 28 days after the second AZD1222 dose. The origin of the receptors is an adult who received the AZD1222 COVID-19 vaccine. Each CDR3 is given with its conserved first and last residue. The D gene is left open where the match is weak. Rows give clone size only sometimes, using once, few, many, or a class for an expanded clone.

v_call: TRBV11-3; d_call: .; clone_size: .; j_call: TRBJ2-3; cdr3_aa: CASSLTDGTDTQYF; cdr3_nt: TGTGCCAGCAGCCTCACAGACGGGACAGATACGCAGTATTTT
v_call: TRBV19; d_call: .; clone_size: .; j_call: TRBJ1-3; cdr3_aa: CASSPSEVRNTIYF; cdr3_nt: TGTGCCAGTAGTCCCTCAGAGGTCCGAAACACCATATATTTT
v_call: TRBV7-3; d_call: .; clone_size: .; j_call: TRBJ1-2; cdr3_aa: CASSPGPLNYGYTF; cdr3_nt: TGTGCCAGCAGCCCCGGACCGCTTAACTATGGCTACACCTTC
v_call: TRBV5-1; d_call: .; clone_size: .; j_call: TRBJ1-2; cdr3_aa: CASKETGANYGYTF; cdr3_nt: TGCGCCAGCAAAGAGACTGGAGCTAACTATGGCTACACCTTC
v_call: TRBV6-5; d_call: TRBD2; clone_size: .; j_call: TRBJ2-1; cdr3_aa: CASTTGGFNEQFF; cdr3_nt: TGTGCCAGCACCACGGGGGGGTTTAATGAGCAGTTCTTC
v_call: TRBV12-3/TRBV12-4; d_call: .; clone_size: .; j_call: TRBJ1-1; cdr3_aa: CASSLPANTEAFF; cdr3_nt: TGTGCCAGCAGTTTGCCGGCGAACACTGAAGCTTTCTTT
v_call: TRBV6-5; d_call: .; clone_size: .; j_call: TRBJ1-2; cdr3_aa: CASSYSRANYGYTF; cdr3_nt: TGTGCCAGCAGTTACTCGCGGGCCAACTATGGCTACACCTTC
v_call: TRBV5-8; d_call: TRBD2; clone_size: .; j_call: TRBJ2-3; cdr3_aa: CASSLGLAPDTQYF; cdr3_nt: TGTGCCAGCAGCTTGGGACTAGCCCCAGATACGCAGTATTTT
v_call: TRBV2; d_call: .; clone_size: .; j_call: TRBJ1-1; cdr3_aa: CASTSRGGNTEAFF; cdr3_nt: TGTGCCAGCACGAGCCGGGGGGGGAACACTGAAGCTTTCTTT
v_call: TRBV5-8; d_call: .; clone_size: .; j_call: TRBJ2-5; cdr3_aa: CASSSRTGGLETQYF; cdr3_nt: TGTGCCAGCAGTTCCCGGACAGGAGGGTTGGAGACCCAGTACTTC
v_call: TRBV6-5; d_call: TRBD1; clone_size: .; j_call: TRBJ1-3; cdr3_aa: CASRTGLNGNTIYF; cdr3_nt: TGTGCCAGCAGGACAGGGTTAAATGGAAACACCATATATTTT
v_call: TRBV18; d_call: .; clone_size: .; j_call: TRBJ1-5; cdr3_aa: CASSPSTLGNQPQHF; cdr3_nt: TGTGCCAGCTCACCATCAACCCTCGGGAATCAGCCCCAGCATTTT
v_call: TRBV4-1; d_call: TRBD1; clone_size: .; j_call: TRBJ1-2; cdr3_aa: CASSQPGQGKANYGYTF; cdr3_nt: TGCGCCAGCAGCCAACCGGGACAGGGAAAAGCTAACTATGGCTACACCTTC
v_call: TRBV28; d_call: .; clone_size: .; j_call: TRBJ1-2; cdr3_aa: CASSPQLFYGYTF; cdr3_nt: TGTGCCAGCAGTCCCCAGCTATTCTATGGCTACACCTTC
v_call: TRBV19; d_call: .; clone_size: .; j_call: TRBJ1-2; cdr3_aa: CASKYTNYGYTF; cdr3_nt: TGTGCCAGTAAATACACTAACTATGGCTACACCTTC
v_call: TRBV19; d_call: TRBD2; clone_size: once; j_call: TRBJ2-1; cdr3_aa: CASSTGAGVRNNEQFF; cdr3_nt: TGTGCCAGTAGCACAGGAGCGGGGGTTAGGAACAATGAGCAGTTCTTC
v_call: TRBV19; d_call: .; clone_size: .; j_call: TRBJ1-5; cdr3_aa: CASSIQPNQPQHF; cdr3_nt: TGTGCCAGTAGTATCCAGCCTAATCAGCCCCAGCATTTT
v_call: TRBV4-1; d_call: .; clone_size: once; j_call: TRBJ1-1; cdr3_aa: CASNLQLGGQGAFF; cdr3_nt: TGCGCCAGCAATCTCCAACTGGGAGGGCAAGGAGCTTTCTTT
v_call: TRBV24-1; d_call: .; clone_size: .; j_call: TRBJ1-2; cdr3_aa: CATSDLRGNGYTF; cdr3_nt: TGTGCCACCAGTGATTTGAGGGGGAATGGCTACACCTTC
v_call: TRBV28; d_call: .; clone_size: once; j_call: TRBJ2-5; cdr3_aa: CASSPPRDAETQYF; cdr3_nt: TGTGCCAGCAGTCCCCCACGCGACGCGGAGACCCAGTACTTC
v_call: TRBV3-1/TRBV3-2; d_call: .; clone_size: .; j_call: TRBJ2-4; cdr3_aa: CASSLTGGGRGNIQYF; cdr3_nt: TGTGCCAGCAGCCTTACAGGGGGAGGGAGGGGAAACATTCAGTACTTC
v_call: TRBV27; d_call: TRBD2; clone_size: .; j_call: TRBJ2-3; cdr3_aa: CASSSIAGGGTDTQYF; cdr3_nt: TGTGCCAGCAGTTCCATAGCGGGGGGCGGCACAGATACGCAGTATTTT
v_call: TRBV5-4; d_call: .; clone_size: .; j_call: TRBJ1-2; cdr3_aa: CASSYKAVYGYTF; cdr3_nt: TGTGCCAGCAGCTATAAGGCAGTCTATGGCTACACCTTC
v_call: TRBV7-9; d_call: .; clone_size: .; j_call: TRBJ1-6; cdr3_aa: CASSIDRLDSPLHF; cdr3_nt: TGTGCCAGCAGCATAGACAGGTTAGATTCACCCCTCCACTTT
v_call: TRBV7-2; d_call: .; clone_size: .; j_call: TRBJ1-5; cdr3_aa: CASSLYSGEGQPQHF; cdr3_nt: TGTGCCAGCAGCTTATATTCAGGGGAGGGACAGCCCCAGCATTTT
v_call: TRBV28; d_call: .; clone_size: .; j_call: TRBJ1-1; cdr3_aa: CASTQQGGEAFF; cdr3_nt: TGTGCCAGCACCCAACAGGGCGGTGAAGCTTTCTTT
v_call: TRBV7-9; d_call: .; clone_size: .; j_call: TRBJ2-1; cdr3_aa: CASLGAQGKGSGDNEQFF; cdr3_nt: TGTGCCAGCCTGGGGGCCCAGGGTAAGGGGAGTGGTGACAATGAGCAGTTCTTC
v_call: TRBV6-5; d_call: TRBD2; clone_size: .; j_call: TRBJ2-4; cdr3_aa: CASRPSGLAKNIQYF; cdr3_nt: TGTGCCAGCAGACCCTCGGGACTAGCGAAAAACATTCAGTACTTC
v_call: TRBV5-6; d_call: .; clone_size: .; j_call: TRBJ1-3; cdr3_aa: CASSYLGNTIYF; cdr3_nt: TGTGCCAGCAGTTATCTAGGAAACACCATATATTTT
v_call: TRBV3-1/TRBV3-2; d_call: TRBD1; clone_size: .; j_call: TRBJ1-4; cdr3_aa: CASSHGRGHNEKLFF; cdr3_nt: TGTGCCAGCAGCCACGGCAGGGGGCACAATGAAAAACTGTTTTTT
v_call: TRBV5-4; d_call: TRBD1; clone_size: .; j_call: TRBJ2-3; cdr3_aa: CASSLGGQGITDTQYF; cdr3_nt: TGTGCCAGCAGCTTGGGGGGACAGGGGATTACAGATACGCAGTATTTT
v_call: TRBV24-1; d_call: .; clone_size: .; j_call: TRBJ2-2; cdr3_aa: CATSDRSNTGELFF; cdr3_nt: TGTGCCACCAGTGACAGATCGAACACCGGGGAGCTGTTTTTT
v_call: TRBV9; d_call: .; clone_size: .; j_call: TRBJ1-1; cdr3_aa: CASSVGGGAQNTEAFF; cdr3_nt: TGTGCCAGCAGCGTAGGGGGTGGGGCCCAGAACACTGAAGCTTTCTTT
v_call: TRBV24-1; d_call: .; clone_size: .; j_call: TRBJ2-2; cdr3_aa: CATSDSPRDRELFF; cdr3_nt: TGTGCCACCAGTGATTCCCCGAGGGACCGGGAGCTGTTTTTT
v_call: TRBV6-5; d_call: TRBD1; clone_size: .; j_call: TRBJ1-4; cdr3_aa: CASSYGTGVGYEKLFF; cdr3_nt: TGTGCCAGCAGTTACGGGACAGGGGTGGGGTATGAAAAACTGTTTTTT
v_call: TRBV12-5; d_call: .; clone_size: .; j_call: TRBJ2-1; cdr3_aa: CASGSGTGTGHYNEQFF; cdr3_nt: TGTGCTAGTGGGTCTGGAACCGGGACGGGACATTACAATGAGCAGTTCTTC
v_call: TRBV6-5; d_call: .; clone_size: .; j_call: TRBJ2-2; cdr3_aa: CASRDQWGTGELFF; cdr3_nt: TGTGCCAGCAGGGACCAATGGGGGACCGGGGAGCTGTTTTTT
v_call: TRBV5-1; d_call: TRBD2; clone_size: .; j_call: TRBJ2-3; cdr3_aa: CASSPRGGGGGTDTQYF; cdr3_nt: TGCGCCAGCAGCCCGAGGGGCGGGGGAGGAGGCACAGATACGCAGTATTTT
v_call: TRBV18; d_call: .; clone_size: .; j_call: TRBJ1-3; cdr3_aa: CASSLRDIPIRGFGNTIYF; cdr3_nt: TGTGCCAGCTCACTCCGGGACATTCCCATCAGGGGCTTTGGAAACACCATATATTTT
v_call: TRBV12-3/TRBV12-4; d_call: .; clone_size: .; j_call: TRBJ1-1; cdr3_aa: CASSSGADTEAFF; cdr3_nt: TGTGCCAGCAGTTCAGGGGCAGACACTGAAGCTTTCTTT
v_call: TRBV19; d_call: TRBD2; clone_size: .; j_call: TRBJ2-3; cdr3_aa: CASSILLAGGPTDTQYF; cdr3_nt: TGTGCCAGTAGTATACTACTAGCGGGGGGGCCTACAGATACGCAGTATTTT
v_call: TRBV24-1; d_call: TRBD1; clone_size: .; j_call: TRBJ2-5; cdr3_aa: CATSVSTGQGRETQYF; cdr3_nt: TGTGCCACCAGTGTCTCAACGGGACAGGGTAGGGAGACCCAGTACTTC
v_call: TRBV3-1/TRBV3-2; d_call: .; clone_size: .; j_call: TRBJ2-1; cdr3_aa: CASSLLPAEQFF; cdr3_nt: TGTGCCAGCAGCCTCCTTCCGGCAGAGCAGTTCTTC